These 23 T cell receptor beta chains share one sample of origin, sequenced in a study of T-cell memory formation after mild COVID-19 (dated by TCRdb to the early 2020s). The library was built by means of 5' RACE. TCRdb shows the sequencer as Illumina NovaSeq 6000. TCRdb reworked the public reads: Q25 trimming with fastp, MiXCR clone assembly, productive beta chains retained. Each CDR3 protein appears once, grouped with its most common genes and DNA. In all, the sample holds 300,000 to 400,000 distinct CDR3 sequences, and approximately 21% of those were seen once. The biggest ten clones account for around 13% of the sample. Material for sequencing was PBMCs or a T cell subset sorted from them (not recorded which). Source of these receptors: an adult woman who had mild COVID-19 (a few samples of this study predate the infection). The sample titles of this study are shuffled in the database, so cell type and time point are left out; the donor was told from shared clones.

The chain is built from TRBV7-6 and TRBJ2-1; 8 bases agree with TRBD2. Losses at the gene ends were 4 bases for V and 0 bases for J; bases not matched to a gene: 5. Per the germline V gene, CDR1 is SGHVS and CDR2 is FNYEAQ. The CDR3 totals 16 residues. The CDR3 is CASSSLSGISYNEQFF. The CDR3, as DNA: TGTGCCAGCAGCTCCCTTAGCGGGATCTCCTACAATGAGCAGTTCTTC.

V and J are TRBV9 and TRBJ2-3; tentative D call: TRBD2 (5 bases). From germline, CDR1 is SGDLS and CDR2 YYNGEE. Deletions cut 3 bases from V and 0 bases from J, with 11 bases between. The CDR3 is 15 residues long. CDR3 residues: CASSGKLGSTDTQYF. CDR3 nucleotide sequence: TGTGCCAGCAGCGGAAAACTAGGCAGCACAGATACGCAGTATTTT.

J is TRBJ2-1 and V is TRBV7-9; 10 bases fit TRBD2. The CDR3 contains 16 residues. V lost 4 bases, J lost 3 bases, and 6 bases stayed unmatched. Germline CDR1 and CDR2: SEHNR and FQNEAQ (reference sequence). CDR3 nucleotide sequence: TGTGCCAGCAGCTCTCTAGCGGGGGAGCGCTACAATGAGCAGTTCTTC. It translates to CASSSLAGERYNEQFF.

The CDR3 loop reads CASSLGGLLSYEQYF. The CDR3 bases are TGCGCCAGCAGCTTGGGGGGACTATTATCCTACGAGCAGTACTTC. V and J are TRBV5-1 and TRBJ2-7; 7 positions agree with TRBD2. Unmatched junction bases numbered 4, after V lost 0 bases and J lost 1 base. The CDR3 has 15 residues. Germline CDR1 is SGHRS and CDR2 is YFSETQ.

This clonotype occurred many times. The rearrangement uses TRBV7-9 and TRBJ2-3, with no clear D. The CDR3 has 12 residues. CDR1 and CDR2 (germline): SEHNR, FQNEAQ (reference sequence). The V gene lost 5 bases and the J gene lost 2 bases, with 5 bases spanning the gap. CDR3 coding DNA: TGTGCCAGCAGCCTCATCACAGATACGCAGTATTTT. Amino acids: CASSLITDTQYF. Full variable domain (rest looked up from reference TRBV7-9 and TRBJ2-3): DTGVSQNPRHKITKRGQNVTFRCDPISEHNRLYWYRQTLGQGPEFLTYFQNEAQLEKSRLLSDRFSAERPKGSFSTLEIQRTEQGDSAMYLCASSLITDTQYFGPGTRLTVL.

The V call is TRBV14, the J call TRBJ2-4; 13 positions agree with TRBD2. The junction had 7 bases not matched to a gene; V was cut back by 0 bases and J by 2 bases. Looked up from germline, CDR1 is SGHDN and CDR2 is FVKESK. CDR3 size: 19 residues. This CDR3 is CASSQDSLTSGGSKNIQYF. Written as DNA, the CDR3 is TGTGCCAGCAGCCAAGATTCGCTGACTAGCGGGGGGTCCAAAAACATTCAGTACTTC.

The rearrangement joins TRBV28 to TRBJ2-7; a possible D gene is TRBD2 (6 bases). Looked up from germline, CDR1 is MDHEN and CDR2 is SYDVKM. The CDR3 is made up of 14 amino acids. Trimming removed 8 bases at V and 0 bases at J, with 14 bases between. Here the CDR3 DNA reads TGTGCCAGCCTGGATCCCGGGAGCTCCTACGAGCAGTACTTC. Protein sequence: CASLDPGSSYEQYF.

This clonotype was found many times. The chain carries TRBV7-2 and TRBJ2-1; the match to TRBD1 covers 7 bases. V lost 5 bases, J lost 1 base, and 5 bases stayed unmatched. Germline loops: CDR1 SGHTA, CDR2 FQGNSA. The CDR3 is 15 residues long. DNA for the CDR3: TGTGCCAGCAGCCCCACAGGGGATTCCTACAATGAGCAGTTCTTC. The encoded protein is CASSPTGDSYNEQFF. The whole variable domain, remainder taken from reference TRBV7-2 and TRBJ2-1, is GAGVSQSPSNKVTEKGKDVELRCDPISGHTALYWYRQSLGQGLEFLIYFQGNSAPDKSGLPSDRFSAERTGGSVSTLTIQRTQQEDSAVYLCASSPTGDSYNEQFFGPGTRLTVL.

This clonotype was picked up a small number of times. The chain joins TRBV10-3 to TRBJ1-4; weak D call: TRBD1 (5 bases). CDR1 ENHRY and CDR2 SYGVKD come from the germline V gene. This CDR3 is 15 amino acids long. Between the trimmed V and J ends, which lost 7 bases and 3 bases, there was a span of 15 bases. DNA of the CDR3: TGTGCCATCACCCCCGGGGGAAGGGCTAATGAAAAACTGTTTTTT. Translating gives CAITPGGRANEKLFF.

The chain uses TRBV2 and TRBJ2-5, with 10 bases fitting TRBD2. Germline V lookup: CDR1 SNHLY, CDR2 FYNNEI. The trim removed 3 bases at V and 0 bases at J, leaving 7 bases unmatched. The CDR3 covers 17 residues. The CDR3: CASSESTSGSYQETQYF. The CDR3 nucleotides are TGTGCCAGCAGTGAGTCGACTAGCGGGTCGTACCAAGAGACCCAGTACTTC.

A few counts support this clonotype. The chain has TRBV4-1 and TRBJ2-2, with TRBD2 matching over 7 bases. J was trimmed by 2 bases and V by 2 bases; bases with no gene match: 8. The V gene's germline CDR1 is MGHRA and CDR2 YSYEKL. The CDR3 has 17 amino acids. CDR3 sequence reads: CASSQQNPGLNTGELFF. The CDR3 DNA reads TGCGCCAGCAGCCAACAAAATCCGGGACTAAACACCGGGGAGCTGTTTTTT.

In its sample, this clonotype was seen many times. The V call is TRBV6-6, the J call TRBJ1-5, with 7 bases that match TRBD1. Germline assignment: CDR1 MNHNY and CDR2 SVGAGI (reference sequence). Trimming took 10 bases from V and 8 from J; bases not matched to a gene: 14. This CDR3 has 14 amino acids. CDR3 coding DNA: TGTGCCACAGGGGGAGGCAGATCCTTTGAGCCCCAGCATTTT. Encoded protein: CATGGGRSFEPQHF.

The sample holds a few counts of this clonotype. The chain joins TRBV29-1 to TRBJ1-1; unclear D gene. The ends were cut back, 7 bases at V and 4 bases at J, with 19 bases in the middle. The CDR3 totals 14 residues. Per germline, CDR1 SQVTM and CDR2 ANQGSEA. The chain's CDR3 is CSAATSAGGTEAFF. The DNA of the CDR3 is TGCAGCGCCGCCACCTCGGCAGGAGGCACTGAAGCTTTCTTT.

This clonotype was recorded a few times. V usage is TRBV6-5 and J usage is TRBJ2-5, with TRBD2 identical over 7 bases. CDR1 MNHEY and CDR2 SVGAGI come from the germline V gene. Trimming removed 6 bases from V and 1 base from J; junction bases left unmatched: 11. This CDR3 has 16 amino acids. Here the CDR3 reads CASRAAGEPSQETQYF. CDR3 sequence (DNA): TGTGCCAGCAGGGCCGCGGGGGAGCCGTCCCAAGAGACCCAGTACTTC.

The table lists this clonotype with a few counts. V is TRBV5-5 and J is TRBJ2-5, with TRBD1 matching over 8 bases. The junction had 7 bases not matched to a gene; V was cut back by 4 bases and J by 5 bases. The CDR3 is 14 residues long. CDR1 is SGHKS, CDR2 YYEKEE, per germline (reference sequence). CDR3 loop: CASSAAGGHETQYF. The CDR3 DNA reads TGTGCCAGCAGCGCGGCAGGGGGCCACGAGACCCAGTACTTC.

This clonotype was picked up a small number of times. The CDR3 sequence is CASSPGLALYNEQFF. DNA for the CDR3: TGTGCCAGCAGCCCCGGACTAGCCCTCTACAATGAGCAGTTCTTC. The rearrangement joins TRBV7-3 to TRBJ2-1; 8 bases are a match to TRBD2. The trim removed 5 bases at V and 3 bases at J, leaving 6 bases unmatched. This CDR3 has 15 amino acids. Germline V CDR1 and CDR2: SGHTA, FQGTGA.

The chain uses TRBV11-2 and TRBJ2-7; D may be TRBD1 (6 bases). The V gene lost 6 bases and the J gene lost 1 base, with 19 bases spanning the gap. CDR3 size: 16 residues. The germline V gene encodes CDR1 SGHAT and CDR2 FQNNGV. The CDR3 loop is CASSSTQGELSYEQYF. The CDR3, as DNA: TGTGCCAGCAGTTCTACACAGGGAGAGCTATCCTACGAGCAGTACTTC.

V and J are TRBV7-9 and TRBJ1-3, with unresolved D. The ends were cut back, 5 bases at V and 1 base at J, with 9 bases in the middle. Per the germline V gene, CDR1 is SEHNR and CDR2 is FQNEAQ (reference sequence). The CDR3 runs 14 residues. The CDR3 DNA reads TGTGCCAGCAGCGGTGGGAAATCTGGAAACACCATATATTTT. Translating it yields CASSGGKSGNTIYF. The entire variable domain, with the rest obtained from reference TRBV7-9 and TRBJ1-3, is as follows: DTGVSQNPRHKITKRGQNVTFRCDPISEHNRLYWYRQTLGQGPEFLTYFQNEAQLEKSRLLSDRFSAERPKGSFSTLEIQRTEQGDSAMYLCASSGGKSGNTIYFGEGSWLTVV.

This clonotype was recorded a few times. CDR3 DNA sequence: TGTGCCAGCAGCGAACAGGGGGACGCTGAAGCTTTCTTT. The encoded protein is CASSEQGDAEAFF. The rearrangement uses TRBV9 and TRBJ1-1; 8 positions agree with TRBD1. The CDR3 runs to 13 residues. Germline V gives CDR1 SGDLS, CDR2 YYNGEE. V lost 3 bases, J lost 6 bases, and 4 bases stayed unmatched.

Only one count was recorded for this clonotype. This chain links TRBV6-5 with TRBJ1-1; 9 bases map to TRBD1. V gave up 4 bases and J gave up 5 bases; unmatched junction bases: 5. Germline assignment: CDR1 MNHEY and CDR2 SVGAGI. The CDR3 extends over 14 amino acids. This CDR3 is CASSWGQGGTEAFF. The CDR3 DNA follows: TGTGCCAGCAGTTGGGGACAGGGCGGTACTGAAGCTTTCTTT.

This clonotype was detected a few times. CDR3 residues: CSASGSILQYF. The CDR3 nucleotides are TGCAGTGCTAGCGGCTCTATCCTCCAGTATTTT. The chain has TRBV20-1 and TRBJ2-3; D ambiguous. The CDR3 is made up of 11 amino acids. Germline CDR1 is DFQATT and CDR2 is SNEGSKA (reference sequence). V shed 3 bases and J shed 12 bases, with 13 bases lying between them.

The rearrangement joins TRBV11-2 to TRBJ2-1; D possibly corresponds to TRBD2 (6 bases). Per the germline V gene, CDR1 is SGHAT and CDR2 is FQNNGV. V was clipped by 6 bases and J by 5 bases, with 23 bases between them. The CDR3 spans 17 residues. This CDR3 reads CASRRVGGGFPDNEQFF. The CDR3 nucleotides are TGTGCCAGCAGAAGGGTGGGGGGAGGTTTCCCGGACAATGAGCAGTTCTTC.

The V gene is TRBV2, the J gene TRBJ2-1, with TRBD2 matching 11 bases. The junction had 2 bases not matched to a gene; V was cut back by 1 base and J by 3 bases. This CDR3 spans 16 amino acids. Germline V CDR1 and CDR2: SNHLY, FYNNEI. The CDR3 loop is CASSEEGTSGYNEQFF. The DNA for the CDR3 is TGTGCCAGCAGTGAAGAGGGGACTAGCGGCTACAATGAGCAGTTCTTC.